The 5 T cell receptor beta chains reported below all come from one sample, sequenced in a study of cytomegalovirus exposure and HLA in healthy donors listed by TCRdb under 2017. The library came from the immunoSEQ multiplex PCR assay. For the multiplex PCR, a mixture combining 60 forward primers for TCR Vbeta segments and 13 reverse primers for TCR Jbeta segments was used. The immuneACCESS repertoire file appears here via TCRdb, limited to in-frame rearrangements. These files lack a portion of the clones; in checked studies, under half of the deficit traces to unresolved V genes, and the cause of the others is not known. For this sample there are some 75,000 clones; around 79% appear just once. Around 6.4% of the sample is held by the ten biggest clonotypes. Sequencing was carried out using PBMCs. Source of these receptors: a man aged 18 to 29 in good health and CMV-seropositive.

CDR3 region: CASSVGGTSSYEQYF. The CDR3 nucleotides are TGTGCCAGCAGCGTAGGAGGGACTAGCTCCTACGAGCAGTACTTC. The J gene is TRBJ2-7, the V gene TRBV9; TRBD2 matches 8 bases. This CDR3 comprises 15 residues. Per germline, CDR1 SGDLS and CDR2 YYNGEE. Unmatched junction bases numbered 2, after V lost 0 bases and J lost 0 bases.

The chain couples TRBV2 to TRBJ2-4; D is possibly TRBD2 (5 bases). V lost 8 bases and J 0 bases, leaving 17 bases between the germline ends. Per the germline V gene, CDR1 is SNHLY and CDR2 is FYNNEI. The length of the CDR3 is 16 residues. The CDR3 is CASEGPGVGAKNIQYF. The CDR3 bases are TGTGCCAGCGAGGGTCCCGGGGTCGGAGCCAAAAACATTCAGTACTTC.

The chain is built from TRBV15 and TRBJ2-3; TRBD2 aligns across 11 bases. In germline, CDR1 is LNHNV, CDR2 YYDKDF (reference sequence). J was trimmed by 3 bases and V by 3 bases; bases with no gene match: 2. This CDR3 contains 15 residues. CDR3 loop: CATSRPSGRTDTQYF. Written as DNA, the CDR3 is TGTGCCACCAGCAGGCCTAGCGGGAGGACAGATACGCAGTATTTT.

V gene TRBV10-3 combines with J gene TRBJ2-6; TRBD1 matches at 8 bases. The CDR3 is made up of 17 amino acids. Trimming cost V 5 bases and J 0 bases; bases outside gene matches: 6. CDR1 is ENHRY, CDR2 SYGVKD, per germline. The CDR3 region is CAISYPGQDSGANVLTF. The DNA of the CDR3 is TGTGCCATCAGTTATCCGGGACAGGACTCTGGGGCCAACGTCCTGACTTTC.

This clone was counted only a few times. CDR3 nucleotides: TGTGCCAGCAGCAGTGGGGGGACTGAAGCTTTCTTT. It translates to CASSSGGTEAFF. V gene TRBV2 combines with J gene TRBJ1-1, with D possibly TRBD1 on 5 matching bases. The CDR3 is made up of 12 amino acids. V was clipped by 6 bases and J by 5 bases, with 10 bases between them. The germline gives CDR1 SNHLY, CDR2 FYNNEI.